The 22 T cell receptor beta chains below come from one sample, sequenced in a study of identical twins listed by TCRdb under 2016. Libraries were prepared through 5' RACE. For sequencing, an Illumina HiSeq 2000 was employed. In TCRdb, the public reads were trimmed at Q25 with fastp and aligned with MiXCR, with productive beta chains retained. Every distinct CDR3 protein forms one entry, paired with its most common genes and DNA. The sample table lists just over 450,000 distinct CDR3 sequences, approximately 14% of them with a count of one. The top ten clones comprise about 0.54% of the sample. This sample was shared with a second study, whose subject was yellow fever vaccine responses in identical twins.

The sample comprised CD4+ T cells sorted from blood. Receptors were obtained from a woman in her late teens or twenties in good health.

This clonotype was found a few times. J is TRBJ1-4 and V is TRBV30; D remains ambiguous. Trimming pared 4 bases from V and 7 bases from J, leaving 4 bases between. The CDR3 is 10 residues long. CDR1 GTSNPN and CDR2 SVGIG come from the germline V gene (reference sequence). The CDR3 DNA reads as TGTGCCTGGAAAGGTGAAAAACTGTTTTTT. Translating gives CAWKGEKLFF.

This clonotype has only a few counts. This sequence joins TRBV4-1 and TRBJ2-3; D remains ambiguous. The CDR3 extends over 14 amino acids. Germline V lookup: CDR1 MGHRA, CDR2 YSYEKL. Trimming pared 1 base from V and 2 bases from J, leaving 7 bases between. The CDR3 DNA sequence: TGCGCCAGCAGCCAAGTAGTGTACACAGATACGCAGTATTTT. It is translated as CASSQVVYTDTQYF.

This clonotype was picked up many times. The J gene is TRBJ2-1, the V gene TRBV29-1; D is ambiguous. The CDR3 is 11 residues long. CDR1 SQVTM and CDR2 ANQGSEA come from the germline V gene. V was clipped by 4 bases and J by 7 bases, with 8 bases between them. This CDR3 reads CSVAAGNEQFF. The CDR3 DNA reads TGCAGCGTTGCAGCTGGGAATGAGCAGTTCTTC.

In its sample, this clonotype was seen a few times. V gene TRBV18 combines with J gene TRBJ2-7, with 8 bases fitting TRBD2. The CDR3 consists of 16 residues. The junction had 13 bases not matched to a gene; V was cut back by 3 bases and J by 6 bases. The germline gives CDR1 KGHSH, CDR2 LQKENI. The CDR3 loop reads CASSPPGAGVHREQYF. Here the CDR3 DNA reads TGTGCCAGCTCACCGCCCGGAGCGGGAGTCCATCGCGAGCAGTACTTC.

This clonotype was observed many times. The V call is TRBV12-3 or TRBV12-4, the J call TRBJ2-7, with 8 bases aligning to TRBD1. The CDR3 runs to 14 residues. The V and J ends lost 6 bases and 4 bases, in that order; junction bases with no gene match: 8. The CDR3 loop is CASSDRGGRYEQYF. The CDR3 region has the DNA TGTGCCAGCAGCGACAGGGGTGGGCGATACGAGCAGTACTTC.

The sample holds a few counts of this clonotype. The V and J genes are TRBV18 and TRBJ2-6; 7 bases align to TRBD2. J lost 2 bases, V lost 4 bases, and 8 bases had no gene match. Germline CDR1 KGHSH, CDR2 LQKENI. The CDR3 covers 17 residues. The CDR3 loop reads CASSRPSGETGANVLTF. The CDR3 nucleotides read TGTGCCAGCTCACGCCCTAGCGGAGAAACTGGGGCCAACGTCCTGACTTTC.

V usage is TRBV20-1 and J usage is TRBJ1-6, with 11 bases lining up with TRBD1. The CDR3 is 14 amino acids. Per the germline V gene, CDR1 is DFQATT and CDR2 is SNEGSKA (reference sequence). Germline trimming cut 5 bases from V and 9 bases from J; bases unmatched to any gene: 6. CDR3 coding DNA: TGCAGTGCTTGGGACAGGGGGATTGGTTCACCCCTCCACTTT. This encodes CSAWDRGIGSPLHF.

The chain is built from TRBV28 and TRBJ2-7, with 8 bases lining up with TRBD2. V was pared by 3 bases and J by 4 bases, with 5 bases of the junction left unmatched. The CDR3 has 14 residues. Looked up from germline, CDR1 is MDHEN and CDR2 is SYDVKM. CDR3 in amino acids: CASSFSGVTYEQYF. DNA of the CDR3: TGTGCCAGCAGTTTTAGCGGGGTGACTTACGAGCAGTACTTC.

The genes are TRBV11-2 and TRBJ2-1, with 8 positions matching TRBD2. V gave up 3 bases and J gave up 0 bases; unmatched junction bases: 19. Germline V gives CDR1 SGHAT, CDR2 FQNNGV. This CDR3 comprises 21 residues. The CDR3 here is CASSFGRLREVGKSSYNEQFF. DNA of the CDR3: TGTGCCAGCAGCTTTGGCCGCTTGCGGGAGGTCGGGAAGAGCTCCTACAATGAGCAGTTCTTC.

This clonotype has more than one count but fewer than ten. This chain joins TRBV3-1 and TRBJ1-5; 8 bases match TRBD1. The CDR3 sequence is 18 residues long. The germline CDR1 and CDR2 sequences are LGHDT and YNNKEL (reference sequence). With 0 bases clipped from V and 6 bases from J, the junction kept 13 bases outside the gene matches. The CDR3 loop reads CASSQEGQGSWGSQPQHF. The DNA of the CDR3 is TGTGCCAGCAGCCAAGAAGGACAGGGTTCATGGGGGAGTCAGCCCCAGCATTTT.

The chain uses TRBV2 and TRBJ1-2; D call uncertain. The germline gives CDR1 SNHLY, CDR2 FYNNEI. V was shortened by 4 bases and J by 6 bases, with 15 bases between the two germline ends. The CDR3 has 14 amino acids. CDR3 region: CASSGNSPQHGYTF. In DNA, the CDR3 is TGTGCCAGCAGTGGGAACAGTCCACAGCATGGCTACACCTTC.

The rearrangement uses TRBV15 and TRBJ2-1; 14 bases are shared with TRBD2. The length of the CDR3 is 19 residues. CDR1 and CDR2 (germline): LNHNV, YYDKDF (reference sequence). The V segment lost 10 bases and the J segment 4 bases; nucleotides outside the gene matches: 18. CDR3: CAIRPGTSGSKGSYNEQFF. The CDR3 bases are TGTGCCATCAGGCCGGGGACTAGCGGGAGCAAGGGCTCTTACAATGAGCAGTTCTTC.

The V call is TRBV12-3 or TRBV12-4, the J call TRBJ2-1; D is perhaps TRBD1 (5 bases). V was trimmed by 8 bases and J by 4 bases, leaving 21 bases between them. CDR3 length: 16 amino acids. The CDR3 spells CASCGSAGPTYNEQFF. As DNA, the CDR3 is TGTGCCAGCTGTGGAAGCGCAGGGCCGACTTACAATGAGCAGTTCTTC.

V is TRBV29-1 and J is TRBJ2-3; D possibly corresponds to TRBD2 (8 bases). V shed 7 bases and J shed 2 bases, with 16 bases lying between them. The CDR3 covers 14 residues. CDR1 is SQVTM and CDR2 is ANQGSEA in the germline V gene. CDR3 protein: CSGREGAFTDTQYF. In nucleotides, the CDR3 is TGCAGCGGACGGGAGGGGGCGTTCACAGATACGCAGTATTTT.

This clonotype came up a few times. The chain couples TRBV29-1 to TRBJ2-6; D gene unclear. There are 12 residues in the CDR3. Trimming shortened V by 6 bases and J by 2 bases, and 5 bases separated the two germline ends. Germline CDR1 SQVTM, CDR2 ANQGSEA. The CDR3 DNA is TGCAGCGTGGGTGCTGGGGCCAACGTCCTGACTTTC. It yields the protein CSVGAGANVLTF.

This clonotype was detected once. The rearrangement uses TRBV4-2 and TRBJ2-1; TRBD2 agrees at 7 bases. In germline, CDR1 is LGHNA, CDR2 YNFKEQ. J was trimmed by 1 base and V by 1 base; bases with no gene match: 7. The CDR3 is 17 residues long. CDR3 sequence: CASSQGTGGGSYNEQFF. CDR3 DNA sequence: TGTGCCAGCAGCCAAGGGACGGGAGGAGGGTCCTACAATGAGCAGTTCTTC.

This clonotype occurred a few times. CDR3 DNA sequence: TGCGCCAGCACCCGCAGGGGGCTCACAGATACGCAGTATTTT. As protein: CASTRRGLTDTQYF. This chain joins TRBV5-1 and TRBJ2-3, with 8 bases identical to TRBD1. Germline-derived CDR1 and CDR2 are SGHRS and YFSETQ. Trimming removed 6 bases from V and 2 bases from J; junction bases left unmatched: 5. The CDR3 runs 14 residues.

This chain joins TRBV12-5 and TRBJ2-2; a possible D gene is TRBD1 (6 bases). From germline, CDR1 is LGHNT and CDR2 FRNRAP. V was pared by 1 base and J by 7 bases, with 13 bases between. This CDR3 contains 15 residues. The CDR3 DNA is TGTGCTAGTGGTTTGGCAGGGGCCGGTAGCGGGGAGCTGTTTTTT. Its protein product is CASGLAGAGSGELFF.

V and J are TRBV29-1 and TRBJ2-6; D may be TRBD2 (6 bases). There are 16 residues in the CDR3. The germline V gene encodes CDR1 SQVTM and CDR2 ANQGSEA. Trimming shortened V by 7 bases and J by 0 bases, and 16 bases separated the two germline ends. For the CDR3, the DNA is TGCAGCGCGGCCGGGACTTTCCACTCTGGGGCCAACGTCCTGACTTTC. Residues: CSAAGTFHSGANVLTF.

The rearrangement links TRBV20-1 to TRBJ1-4; 9 bases are a match to TRBD1. V shed 6 bases and J 4 bases; nucleotides not matched to a gene: 9. The germline V gene encodes CDR1 DFQATT and CDR2 SNEGSKA (reference sequence). The CDR3 is 15 residues long. The CDR3, as DNA: TGCAGTGCCCGAAACAGGGGGCGCAATAATGAAAAACTGTTTTTT. Translation gives CSARNRGRNNEKLFF.

The V call is TRBV4-2, the J call TRBJ2-1, with 8 nucleotides matching TRBD2. V lost 2 bases, J lost 7 bases, and 7 bases stayed unmatched. Germline-derived CDR1 and CDR2 are LGHNA and YNFKEQ. The CDR3 is 15 residues long. CDR3 region: CASSQPSGSRNEQFF. CDR3 DNA sequence: TGTGCCAGCAGCCAACCGAGCGGGAGTCGTAATGAGCAGTTCTTC.

In this sample, this clonotype turned up many times. The chain couples TRBV4-1 to TRBJ2-3; D gene ambiguous. The CDR3 runs 15 residues. V lost 4 bases to trimming and J lost 2 bases, with 13 bases between them. CDR1 and CDR2 (germline): MGHRA, YSYEKL. CDR3: CASSPLDSFTDTQYF. The CDR3 DNA reads TGCGCCAGCAGCCCCCTGGATAGCTTCACAGATACGCAGTATTTT.